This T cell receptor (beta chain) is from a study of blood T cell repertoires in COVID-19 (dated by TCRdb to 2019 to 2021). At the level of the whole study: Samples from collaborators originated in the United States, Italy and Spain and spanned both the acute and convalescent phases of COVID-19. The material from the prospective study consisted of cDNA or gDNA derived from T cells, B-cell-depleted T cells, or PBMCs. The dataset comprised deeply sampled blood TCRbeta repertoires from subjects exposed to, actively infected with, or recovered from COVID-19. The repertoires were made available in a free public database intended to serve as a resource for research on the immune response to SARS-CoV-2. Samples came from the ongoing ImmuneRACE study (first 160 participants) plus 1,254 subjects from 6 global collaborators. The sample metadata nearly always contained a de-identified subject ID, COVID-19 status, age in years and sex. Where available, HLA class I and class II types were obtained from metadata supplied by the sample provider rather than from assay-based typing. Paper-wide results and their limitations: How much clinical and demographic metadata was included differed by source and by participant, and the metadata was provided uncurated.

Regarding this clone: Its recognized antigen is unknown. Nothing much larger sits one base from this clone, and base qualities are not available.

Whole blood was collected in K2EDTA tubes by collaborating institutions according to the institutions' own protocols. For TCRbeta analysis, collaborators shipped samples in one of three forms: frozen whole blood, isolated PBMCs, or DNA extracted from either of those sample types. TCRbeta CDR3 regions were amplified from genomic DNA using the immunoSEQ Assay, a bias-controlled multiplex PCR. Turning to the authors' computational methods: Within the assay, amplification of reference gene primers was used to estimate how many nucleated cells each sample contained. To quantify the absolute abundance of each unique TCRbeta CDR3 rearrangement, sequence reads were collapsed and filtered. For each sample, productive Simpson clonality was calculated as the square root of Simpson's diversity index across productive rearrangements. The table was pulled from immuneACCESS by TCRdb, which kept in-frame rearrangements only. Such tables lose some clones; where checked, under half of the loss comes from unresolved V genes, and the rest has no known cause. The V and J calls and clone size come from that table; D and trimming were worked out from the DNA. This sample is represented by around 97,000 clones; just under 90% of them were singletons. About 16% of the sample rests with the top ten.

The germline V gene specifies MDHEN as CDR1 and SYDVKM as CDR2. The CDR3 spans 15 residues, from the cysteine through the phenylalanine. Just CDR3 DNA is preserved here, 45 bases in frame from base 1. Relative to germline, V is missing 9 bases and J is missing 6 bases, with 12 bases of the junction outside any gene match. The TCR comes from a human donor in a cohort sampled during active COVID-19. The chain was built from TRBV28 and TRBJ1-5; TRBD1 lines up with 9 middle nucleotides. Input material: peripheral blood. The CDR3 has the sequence CASTAGQGTGQPQHF. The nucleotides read TGTGCCAGTACGGCGGGACAGGGAACGGGTCAGCCCCAGCATTTT.